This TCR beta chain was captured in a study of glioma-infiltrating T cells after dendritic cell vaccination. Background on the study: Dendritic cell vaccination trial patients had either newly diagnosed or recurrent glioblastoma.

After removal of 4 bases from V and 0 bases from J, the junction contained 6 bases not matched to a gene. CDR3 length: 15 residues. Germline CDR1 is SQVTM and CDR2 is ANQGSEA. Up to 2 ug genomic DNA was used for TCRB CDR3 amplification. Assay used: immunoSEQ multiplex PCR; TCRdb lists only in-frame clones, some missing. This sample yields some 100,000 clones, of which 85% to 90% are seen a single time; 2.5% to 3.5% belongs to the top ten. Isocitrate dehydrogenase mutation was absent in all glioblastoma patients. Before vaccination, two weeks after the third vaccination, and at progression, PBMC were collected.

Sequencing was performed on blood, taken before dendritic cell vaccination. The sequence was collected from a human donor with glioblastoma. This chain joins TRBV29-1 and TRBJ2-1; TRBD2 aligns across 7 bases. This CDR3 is CSVVGLLTSYNEQFF. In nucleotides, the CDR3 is TGCAGCGTTGTGGGACTACTTACCTCCTACAATGAGCAGTTCTTC.